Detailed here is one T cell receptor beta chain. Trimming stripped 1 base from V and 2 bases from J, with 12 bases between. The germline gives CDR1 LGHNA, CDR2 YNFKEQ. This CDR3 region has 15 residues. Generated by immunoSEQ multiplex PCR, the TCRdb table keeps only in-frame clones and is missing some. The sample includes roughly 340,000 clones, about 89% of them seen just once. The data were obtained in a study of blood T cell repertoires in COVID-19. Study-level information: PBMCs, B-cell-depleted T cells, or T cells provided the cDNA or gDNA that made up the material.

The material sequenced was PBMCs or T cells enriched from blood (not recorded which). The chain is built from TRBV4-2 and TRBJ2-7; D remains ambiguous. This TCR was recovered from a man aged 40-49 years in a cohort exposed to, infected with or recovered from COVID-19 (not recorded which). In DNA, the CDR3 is TGTGCCAGCAGCCAAGGAGGCGGCCCAGCCTACGAGCAGTACTTC. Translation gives CASSQGGGPAYEQYF.